This T cell receptor beta chain was sequenced during a study of T cell responses to AZD1222 COVID-19 vaccine. Findings and limits, study-wide: Possibly, clonal diversity was underestimated; donors were largely white British and included more females.

The germline V and J ends were trimmed by 2 bases and 5 bases, with 13 bases remaining between them. Per germline, CDR1 MDHEN and CDR2 SYDVKM. The CDR3 loop spans 14 amino acids. The protocol was immunoSEQ multiplex PCR, while the TCRdb copy is restricted to in-frame clones and leaves out a portion. Counted here are 100,000 to 150,000 clones, around 90% occurring once; the ten biggest clones make up under 2%. A note on this clone: The antigen is unknown.

The material sequenced was peripheral blood, taken on day 0 of AZD1222 vaccination. The chain links TRBV28 to TRBJ2-7; D perhaps matches TRBD1 (6 bases). This clonotype was obtained from an adult in good health. As DNA, the CDR3 is TGTGCCAGCAGTTTACCCGGACAGAACGACGAGCAGTACTTC. Translation gives CASSLPGQNDEQYF.